This note documents a single TCR beta chain sequence. The data originate from a study of blood T cell repertoires in COVID-19. Study context: Acute and convalescent COVID-19 specimens originated in the United States, Italy and Spain. The cDNA or gDNA used as material had been derived from T cells, B-cell-depleted T cells, or PBMCs.

TCRdb's copy holds only in-frame clones and misses some; the assay was immunoSEQ multiplex PCR. The sample includes 200,000 or so clones, more than 75% of them seen just once. This CDR3 has 14 residues. V was shortened by 4 bases and J by 0 bases, with 7 bases between the two germline ends. Germline CDR1 LGHNA, CDR2 YSLEER. V and J are TRBV4-3 and TRBJ1-3; D perhaps matches TRBD1 (6 bases). The sequence derives from a woman between 35 and 50 years old with acute COVID-19. The source material was PBMCs or T cells enriched from blood (not recorded which). CDR3 loop: CASSRDNSGNTIYF. CDR3 nucleotides: TGCGCCAGCAGCCGGGACAACTCTGGAAACACCATATATTTT.